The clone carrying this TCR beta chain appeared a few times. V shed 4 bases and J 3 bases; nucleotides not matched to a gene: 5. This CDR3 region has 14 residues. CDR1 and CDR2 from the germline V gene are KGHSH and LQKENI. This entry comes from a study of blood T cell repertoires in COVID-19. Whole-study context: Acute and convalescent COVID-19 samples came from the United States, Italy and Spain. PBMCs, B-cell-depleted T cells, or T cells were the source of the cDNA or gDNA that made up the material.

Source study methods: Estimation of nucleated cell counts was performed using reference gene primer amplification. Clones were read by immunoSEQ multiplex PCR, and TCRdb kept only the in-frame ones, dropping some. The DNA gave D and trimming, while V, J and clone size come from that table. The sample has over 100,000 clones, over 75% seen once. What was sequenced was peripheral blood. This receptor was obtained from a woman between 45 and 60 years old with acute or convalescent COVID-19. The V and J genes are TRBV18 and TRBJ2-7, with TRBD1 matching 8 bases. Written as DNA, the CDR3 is TGTGCCAGCTCACTAGGACAGGGCGTCTACGAGCAGTACTTC. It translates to CASSLGQGVYEQYF.